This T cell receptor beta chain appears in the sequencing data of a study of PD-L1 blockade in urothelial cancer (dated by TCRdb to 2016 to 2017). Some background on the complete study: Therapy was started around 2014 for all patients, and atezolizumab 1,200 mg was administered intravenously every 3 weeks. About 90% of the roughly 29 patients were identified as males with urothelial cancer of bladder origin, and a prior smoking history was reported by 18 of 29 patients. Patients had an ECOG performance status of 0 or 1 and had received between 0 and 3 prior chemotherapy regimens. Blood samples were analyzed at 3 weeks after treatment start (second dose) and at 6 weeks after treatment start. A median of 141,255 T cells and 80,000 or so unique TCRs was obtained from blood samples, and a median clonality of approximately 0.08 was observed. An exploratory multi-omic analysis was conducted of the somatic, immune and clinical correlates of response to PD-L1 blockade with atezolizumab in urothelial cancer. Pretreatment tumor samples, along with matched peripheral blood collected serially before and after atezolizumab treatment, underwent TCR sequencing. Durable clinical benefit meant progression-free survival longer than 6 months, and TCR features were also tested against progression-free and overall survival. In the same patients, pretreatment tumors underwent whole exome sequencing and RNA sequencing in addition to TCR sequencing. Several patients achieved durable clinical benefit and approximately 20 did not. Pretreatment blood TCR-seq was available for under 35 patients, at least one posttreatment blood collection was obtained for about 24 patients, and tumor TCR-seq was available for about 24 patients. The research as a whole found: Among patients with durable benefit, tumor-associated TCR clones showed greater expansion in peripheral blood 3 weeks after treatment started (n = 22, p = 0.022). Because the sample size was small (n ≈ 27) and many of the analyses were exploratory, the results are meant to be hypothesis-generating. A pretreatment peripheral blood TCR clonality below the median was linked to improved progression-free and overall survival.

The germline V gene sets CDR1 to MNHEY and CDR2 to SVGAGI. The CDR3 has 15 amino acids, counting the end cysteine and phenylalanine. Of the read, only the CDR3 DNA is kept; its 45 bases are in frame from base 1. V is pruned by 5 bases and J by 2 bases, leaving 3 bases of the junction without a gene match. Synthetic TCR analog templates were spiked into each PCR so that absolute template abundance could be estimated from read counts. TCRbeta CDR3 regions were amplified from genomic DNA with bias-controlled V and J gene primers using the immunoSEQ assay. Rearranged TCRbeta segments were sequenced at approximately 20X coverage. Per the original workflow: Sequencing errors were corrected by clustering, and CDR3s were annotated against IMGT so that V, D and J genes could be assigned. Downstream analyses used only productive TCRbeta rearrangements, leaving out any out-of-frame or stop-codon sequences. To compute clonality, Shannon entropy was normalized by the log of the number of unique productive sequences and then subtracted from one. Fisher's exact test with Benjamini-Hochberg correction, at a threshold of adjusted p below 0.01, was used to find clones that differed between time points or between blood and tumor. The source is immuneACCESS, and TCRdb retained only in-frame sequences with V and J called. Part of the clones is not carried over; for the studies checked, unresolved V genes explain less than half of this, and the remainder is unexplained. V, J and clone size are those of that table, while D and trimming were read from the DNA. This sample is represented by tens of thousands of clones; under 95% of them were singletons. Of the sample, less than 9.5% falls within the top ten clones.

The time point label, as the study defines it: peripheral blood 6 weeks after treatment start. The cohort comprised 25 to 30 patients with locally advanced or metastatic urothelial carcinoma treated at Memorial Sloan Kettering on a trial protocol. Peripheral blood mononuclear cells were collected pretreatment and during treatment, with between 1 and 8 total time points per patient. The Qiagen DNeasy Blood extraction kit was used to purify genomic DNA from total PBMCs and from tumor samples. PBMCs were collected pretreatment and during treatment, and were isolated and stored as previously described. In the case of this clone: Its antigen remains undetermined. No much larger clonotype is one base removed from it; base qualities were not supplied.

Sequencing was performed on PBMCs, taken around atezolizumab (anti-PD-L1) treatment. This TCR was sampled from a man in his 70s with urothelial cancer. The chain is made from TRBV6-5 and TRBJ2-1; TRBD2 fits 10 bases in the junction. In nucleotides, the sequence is TGTGCCAGCAGTAGCGGGAGGGGAACCTACAATGAGCAGTTCTTC. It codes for CASSSGRGTYNEQFF.